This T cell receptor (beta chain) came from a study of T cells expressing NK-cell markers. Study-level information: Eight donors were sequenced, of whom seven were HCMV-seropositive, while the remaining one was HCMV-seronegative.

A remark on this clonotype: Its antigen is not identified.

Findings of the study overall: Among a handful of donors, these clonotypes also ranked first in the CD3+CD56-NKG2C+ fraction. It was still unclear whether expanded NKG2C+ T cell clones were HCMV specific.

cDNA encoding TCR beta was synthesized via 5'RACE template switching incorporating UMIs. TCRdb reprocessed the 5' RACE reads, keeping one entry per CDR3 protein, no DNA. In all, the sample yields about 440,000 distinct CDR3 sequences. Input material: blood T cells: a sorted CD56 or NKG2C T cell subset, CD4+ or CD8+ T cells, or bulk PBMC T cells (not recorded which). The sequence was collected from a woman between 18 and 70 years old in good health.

The CDR3 region is CASSSGGEQFF. The rearrangement links TRBV7-3 to TRBJ2-1; with no DNA, the TCRdb D assignment of TRBD2 cannot be verified. The germline CDR1 and CDR2 sequences are SGHTA and FQGTGA. The CDR3 totals 11 residues.